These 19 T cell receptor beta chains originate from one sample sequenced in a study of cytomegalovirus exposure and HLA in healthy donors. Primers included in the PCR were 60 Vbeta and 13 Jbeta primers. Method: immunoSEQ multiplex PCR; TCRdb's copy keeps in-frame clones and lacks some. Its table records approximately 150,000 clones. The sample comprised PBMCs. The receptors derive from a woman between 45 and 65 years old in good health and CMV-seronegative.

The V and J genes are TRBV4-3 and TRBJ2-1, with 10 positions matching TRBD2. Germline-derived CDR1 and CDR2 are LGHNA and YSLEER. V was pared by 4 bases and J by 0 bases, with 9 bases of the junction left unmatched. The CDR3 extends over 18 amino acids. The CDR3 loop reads CASSLIVAGGRSYNEQFF. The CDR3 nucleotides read TGCGCCAGCAGCCTCATCGTAGCGGGAGGCCGCTCCTACAATGAGCAGTTCTTC.

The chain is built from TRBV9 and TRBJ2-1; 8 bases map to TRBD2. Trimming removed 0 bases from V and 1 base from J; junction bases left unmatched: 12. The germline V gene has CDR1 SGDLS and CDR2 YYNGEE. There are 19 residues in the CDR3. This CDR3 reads CASSVEGTRFVVSYNEQFF. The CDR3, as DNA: TGTGCCAGCAGCGTAGAAGGGACTAGATTCGTAGTGTCCTACAATGAGCAGTTCTTC.

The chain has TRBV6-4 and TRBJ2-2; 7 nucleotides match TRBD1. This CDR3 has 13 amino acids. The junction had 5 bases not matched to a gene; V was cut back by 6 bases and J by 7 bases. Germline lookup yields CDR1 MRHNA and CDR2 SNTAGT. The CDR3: CASSRQGGGELFF. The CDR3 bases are TGTGCCAGCAGCCGACAGGGCGGCGGGGAGCTGTTTTTT.

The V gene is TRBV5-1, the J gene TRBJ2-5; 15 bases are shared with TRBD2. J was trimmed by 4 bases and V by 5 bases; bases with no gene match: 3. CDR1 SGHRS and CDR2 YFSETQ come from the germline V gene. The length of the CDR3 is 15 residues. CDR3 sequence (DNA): TGCGCCAGCAGGGGGACTAGCGGGGGGCCAGAGACCCAGTACTTC. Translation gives CASRGTSGGPETQYF.

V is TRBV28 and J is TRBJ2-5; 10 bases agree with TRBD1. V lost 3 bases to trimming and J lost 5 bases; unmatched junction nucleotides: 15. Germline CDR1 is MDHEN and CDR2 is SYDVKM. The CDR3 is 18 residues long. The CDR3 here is CASSFGRIPGQGRETQYF. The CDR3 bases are TGTGCCAGCAGTTTTGGCCGTATACCGGGACAGGGGCGGGAGACCCAGTACTTC.

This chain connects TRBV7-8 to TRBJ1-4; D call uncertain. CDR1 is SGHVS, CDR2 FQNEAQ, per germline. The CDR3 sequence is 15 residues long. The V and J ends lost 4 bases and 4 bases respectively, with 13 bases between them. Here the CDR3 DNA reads TGTGCCAGCAGCTCCCGACTGGAAAGTAATGAAAAACTGTTTTTT. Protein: CASSSRLESNEKLFF.

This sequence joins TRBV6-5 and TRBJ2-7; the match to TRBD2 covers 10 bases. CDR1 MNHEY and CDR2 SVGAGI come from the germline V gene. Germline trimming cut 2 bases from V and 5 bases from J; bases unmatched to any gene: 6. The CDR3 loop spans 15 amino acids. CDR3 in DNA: TGTGCCAGCAGTTACAGCGGGAGGGCTCCACACGAGCAGTACTTC. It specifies CASSYSGRAPHEQYF.

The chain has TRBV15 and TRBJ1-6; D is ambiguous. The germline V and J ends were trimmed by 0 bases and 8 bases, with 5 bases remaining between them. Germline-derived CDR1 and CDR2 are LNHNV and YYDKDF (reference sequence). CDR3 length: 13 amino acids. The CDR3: CATSRERDSPLHF. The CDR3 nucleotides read TGTGCCACCAGCAGAGAGAGGGATTCACCCCTCCACTTT.

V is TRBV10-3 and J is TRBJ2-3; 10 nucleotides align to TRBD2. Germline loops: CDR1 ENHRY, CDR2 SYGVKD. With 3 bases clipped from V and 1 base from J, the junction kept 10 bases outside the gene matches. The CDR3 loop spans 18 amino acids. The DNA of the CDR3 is TGTGCCATCAGTGAAGTGGGGACTAGCGAGTATGGCACAGATACGCAGTATTTT. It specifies CAISEVGTSEYGTDTQYF.

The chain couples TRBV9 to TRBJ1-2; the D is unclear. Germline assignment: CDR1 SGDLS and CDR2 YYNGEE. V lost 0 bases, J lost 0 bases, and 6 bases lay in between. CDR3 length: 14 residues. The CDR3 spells CASSVATANYGYTF. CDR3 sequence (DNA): TGTGCCAGCAGCGTAGCTACAGCTAACTATGGCTACACCTTC. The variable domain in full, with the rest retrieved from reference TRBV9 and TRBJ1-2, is DSGVTQTPKHLITATGQRVTLRCSPRSGDLSVYWYQQSLDQGLQFLIQYYNGEERAKGNILERFSAQQFPDLHSELNLSSLELGDSALYFCASSVATANYGYTFGSGTRLTVV.

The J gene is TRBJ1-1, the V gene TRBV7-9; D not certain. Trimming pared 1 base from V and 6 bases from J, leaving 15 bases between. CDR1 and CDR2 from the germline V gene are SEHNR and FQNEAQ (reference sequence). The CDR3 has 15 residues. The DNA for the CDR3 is TGTGCCAGCAGCTTAGTTCGTTCTGACACCCCTGAAGCTTTCTTT. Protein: CASSLVRSDTPEAFF.

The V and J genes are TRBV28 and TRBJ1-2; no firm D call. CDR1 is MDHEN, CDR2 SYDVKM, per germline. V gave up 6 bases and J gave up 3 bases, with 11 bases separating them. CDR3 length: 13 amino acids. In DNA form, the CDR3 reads TGTGCCAGCAGCCTTGACACCGACTATGGCTACACCTTC. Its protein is CASSLDTDYGYTF.

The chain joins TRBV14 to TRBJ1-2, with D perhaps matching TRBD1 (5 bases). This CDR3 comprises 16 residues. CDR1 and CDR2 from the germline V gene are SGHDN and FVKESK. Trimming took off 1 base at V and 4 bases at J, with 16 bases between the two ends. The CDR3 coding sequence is TGTGCCAGCAGCCAAGCCCCGTCCAGCAGGGCCTATGGCTACACCTTC. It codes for CASSQAPSSRAYGYTF.

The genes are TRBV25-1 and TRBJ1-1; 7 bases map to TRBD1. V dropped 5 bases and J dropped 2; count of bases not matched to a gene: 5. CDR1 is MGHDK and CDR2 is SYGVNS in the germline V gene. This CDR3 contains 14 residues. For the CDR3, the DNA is TGTGCCAGCAGTCGAAGGACAGGCAACACTGAAGCTTTCTTT. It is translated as CASSRRTGNTEAFF.

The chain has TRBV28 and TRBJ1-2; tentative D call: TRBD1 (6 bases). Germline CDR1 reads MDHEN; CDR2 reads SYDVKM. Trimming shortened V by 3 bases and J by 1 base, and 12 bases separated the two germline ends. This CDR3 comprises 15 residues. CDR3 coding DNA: TGTGCCAGCAGTTTGCTATCGGACAGTAACTATGGCTACACCTTC. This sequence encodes CASSLLSDSNYGYTF.

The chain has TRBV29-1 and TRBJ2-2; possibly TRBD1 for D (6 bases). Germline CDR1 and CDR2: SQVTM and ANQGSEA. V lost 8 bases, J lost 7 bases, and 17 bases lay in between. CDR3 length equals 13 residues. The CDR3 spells CSSKVRDNGELFF. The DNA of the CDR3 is TGCAGCTCAAAGGTCCGGGACAACGGGGAGCTGTTTTTT.

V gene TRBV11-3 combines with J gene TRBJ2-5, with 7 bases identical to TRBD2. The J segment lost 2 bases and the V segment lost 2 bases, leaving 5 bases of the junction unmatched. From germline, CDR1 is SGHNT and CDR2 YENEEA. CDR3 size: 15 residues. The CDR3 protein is CASSLRGTKQETQYF. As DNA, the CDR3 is TGTGCCAGCAGCTTACGCGGGACTAAACAAGAGACCCAGTACTTC.

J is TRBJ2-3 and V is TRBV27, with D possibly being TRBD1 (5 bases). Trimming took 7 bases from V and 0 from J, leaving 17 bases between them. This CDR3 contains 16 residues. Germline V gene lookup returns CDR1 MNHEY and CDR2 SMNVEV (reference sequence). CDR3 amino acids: CASTKGRGRSTDTQYF. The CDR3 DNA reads TGTGCCAGCACCAAGGGTAGGGGCCGAAGCACAGATACGCAGTATTTT.

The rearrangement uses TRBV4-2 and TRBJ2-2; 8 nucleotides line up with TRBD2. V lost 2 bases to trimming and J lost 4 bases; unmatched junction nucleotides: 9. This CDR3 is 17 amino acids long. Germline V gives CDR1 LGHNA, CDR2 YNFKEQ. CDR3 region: CASSQPGSSGATGELFF. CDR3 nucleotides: TGTGCCAGCAGCCAACCCGGAAGTAGCGGGGCCACCGGGGAGCTGTTTTTT.